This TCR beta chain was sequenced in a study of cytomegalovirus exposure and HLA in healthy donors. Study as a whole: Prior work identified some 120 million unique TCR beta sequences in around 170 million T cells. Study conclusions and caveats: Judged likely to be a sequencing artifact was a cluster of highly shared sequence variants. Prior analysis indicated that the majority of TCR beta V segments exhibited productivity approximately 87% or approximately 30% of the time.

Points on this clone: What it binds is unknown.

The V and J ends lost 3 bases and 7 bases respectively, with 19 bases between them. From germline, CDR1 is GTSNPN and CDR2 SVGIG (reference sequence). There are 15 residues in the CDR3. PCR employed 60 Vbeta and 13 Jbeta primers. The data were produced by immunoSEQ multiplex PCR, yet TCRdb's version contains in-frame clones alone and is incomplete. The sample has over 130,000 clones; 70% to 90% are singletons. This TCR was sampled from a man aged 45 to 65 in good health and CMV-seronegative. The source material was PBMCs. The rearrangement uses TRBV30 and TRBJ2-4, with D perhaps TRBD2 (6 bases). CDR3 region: CAWREPGEMGNIQYF. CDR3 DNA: TGTGCCTGGAGGGAACCGGGGGAGATGGGGAACATTCAGTACTTC.